This is a list of T cell receptor beta chains from one sample in a study of cytomegalovirus exposure and HLA in healthy donors. Method: immunoSEQ multiplex PCR; TCRdb's copy keeps in-frame clones and lacks some. The repertoire consists of a few hundred thousand clones, with around 79% occurring once and the leading ten covering 1.5% to 2%. Material: PBMCs. The receptors shown here come from a man aged 18 to 29 in good health and CMV-seronegative. Both conserved end residues are part of each CDR3. A D gene is named only where the DNA matches it firmly. Not every row has a clone size; where given, it reads once, few, many or a size class.

v_call: TRBV7-6; d_call: TRBD2; j_call: TRBJ2-3; clone_size: NA; cdr3_aa: CASSLVTSGRSDTQYF; cdr3_nt: TGTGCCAGCAGCTTAGTTACTAGCGGGAGATCAGATACGCAGTATTTT
v_call: TRBV27; d_call: NA; j_call: TRBJ2-1; clone_size: NA; cdr3_aa: CASSFGQGGYNEQFF; cdr3_nt: TGTGCCAGCAGTTTCGGCCAGGGGGGCTACAATGAGCAGTTCTTC
v_call: TRBV27; d_call: TRBD1; j_call: TRBJ2-4; clone_size: NA; cdr3_aa: CASSLTTGFPRQYF; cdr3_nt: TGTGCCAGCAGTTTAACGACAGGGTTCCCTCGTCAGTACTTC
v_call: TRBV7-9; d_call: NA; j_call: TRBJ1-1; clone_size: NA; cdr3_aa: CASSLVSTVNTEAFF; cdr3_nt: TGTGCCAGCAGCTTAGTCTCGACAGTGAACACTGAAGCTTTCTTT
v_call: TRBV5-4; d_call: NA; j_call: TRBJ2-5; clone_size: NA; cdr3_aa: CASGGKQETQYF; cdr3_nt: TGTGCCAGTGGGGGGAAACAAGAGACCCAGTACTTC
v_call: TRBV4-3; d_call: TRBD2; j_call: TRBJ2-1; clone_size: NA; cdr3_aa: CASSQVAGVNYEQFF; cdr3_nt: TGCGCCAGCAGCCAAGTGGCGGGAGTCAATTACGAGCAGTTCTTC
v_call: TRBV12-5; d_call: TRBD2; j_call: TRBJ2-7; clone_size: once; cdr3_aa: CASGPGLAGGPLDYEQYF; cdr3_nt: TGTGCTAGTGGTCCAGGACTAGCGGGGGGGCCGTTAGACTACGAGCAGTACTTC
v_call: TRBV5-1; d_call: NA; j_call: TRBJ1-2; clone_size: NA; cdr3_aa: CASSLAQGRPGYTF; cdr3_nt: TGCGCCAGCAGCTTGGCCCAGGGGCGACCTGGCTACACCTTC
v_call: TRBV7-9; d_call: TRBD2; j_call: TRBJ2-3; clone_size: NA; cdr3_aa: CASSSSILAEINTDTQYF; cdr3_nt: TGTGCCAGCAGCTCCTCCATACTAGCGGAGATAAACACAGATACGCAGTATTTT
v_call: TRBV27; d_call: TRBD2; j_call: TRBJ2-7; clone_size: NA; cdr3_aa: CASTNHLPGGYEQYF; cdr3_nt: TGTGCCAGCACCAACCACCTACCGGGGGGATACGAGCAGTACTTC
v_call: TRBV30; d_call: NA; j_call: TRBJ2-1; clone_size: NA; cdr3_aa: CAWEESSYNEQFF; cdr3_nt: TGTGCCTGGGAGGAGAGCTCCTACAATGAGCAGTTCTTC
v_call: TRBV15; d_call: NA; j_call: TRBJ1-2; clone_size: NA; cdr3_aa: CATSRNQGRYTF; cdr3_nt: TGTGCCACCAGCCGGAACCAGGGCCGCTACACCTTC
v_call: TRBV7-7; d_call: TRBD1; j_call: TRBJ2-7; clone_size: NA; cdr3_aa: CASSYGTGNHEQYF; cdr3_nt: TGTGCTAGCAGCTACGGGACAGGGAACCACGAGCAGTACTTC
v_call: TRBV28; d_call: TRBD1; j_call: TRBJ1-4; clone_size: NA; cdr3_aa: CASTKSLGGGEKLFF; cdr3_nt: TGTGCCAGCACCAAAAGTTTAGGGGGCGGTGAAAAACTGTTTTTT
v_call: TRBV11-3; d_call: NA; j_call: TRBJ2-3; clone_size: NA; cdr3_aa: CASSLVSSPDTQYF; cdr3_nt: TGTGCCAGCAGCTTAGTTAGTTCCCCAGATACGCAGTATTTT
v_call: TRBV6-5; d_call: TRBD1; j_call: TRBJ1-3; clone_size: NA; cdr3_aa: CASSGTGAGNTIYF; cdr3_nt: TGTGCCAGCAGTGGCACAGGGGCTGGAAACACCATATATTTT
v_call: TRBV11-2; d_call: NA; j_call: TRBJ2-7; clone_size: NA; cdr3_aa: CASSLGGGRFYEQYF; cdr3_nt: TGTGCCAGCAGCCTAGGAGGGGGAAGGTTCTACGAGCAGTACTTC
v_call: TRBV27; d_call: TRBD1; j_call: TRBJ2-7; clone_size: NA; cdr3_aa: CASSWTGDSYEQYF; cdr3_nt: TGTGCCAGCAGTTGGACAGGGGACTCCTACGAGCAGTACTTC
v_call: TRBV7-9; d_call: TRBD2; j_call: TRBJ2-7; clone_size: NA; cdr3_aa: CASEGGSSYEQYF; cdr3_nt: TGTGCCAGCGAGGGAGGGAGCTCCTACGAGCAGTACTTC
v_call: TRBV9; d_call: NA; j_call: TRBJ2-1; clone_size: NA; cdr3_aa: CASSVVPGYNEQFF; cdr3_nt: TGTGCCAGCAGCGTAGTCCCGGGGTACAATGAGCAGTTCTTC
v_call: TRBV6-1; d_call: TRBD2; j_call: TRBJ2-2; clone_size: NA; cdr3_aa: CASIPGGAHTGELFF; cdr3_nt: TGTGCCAGCATTCCGGGGGGGGCCCACACCGGGGAGCTGTTTTTT
v_call: TRBV6-4; d_call: TRBD1; j_call: TRBJ2-6; clone_size: NA; cdr3_aa: CASSDSGQAYSGANVLTF; cdr3_nt: TGTGCCAGCAGTGACTCGGGACAGGCTTACTCTGGGGCCAACGTCCTGACTTTC
v_call: TRBV7-9; d_call: TRBD1; j_call: TRBJ1-4; clone_size: NA; cdr3_aa: CSSSARGDRGNEKLFF; cdr3_nt: TGTTCCAGCAGCGCCCGCGGGGACAGGGGGAATGAAAAACTGTTTTTT
v_call: TRBV19; d_call: TRBD1; j_call: TRBJ1-5; clone_size: NA; cdr3_aa: CASSGTGGSQPQHF; cdr3_nt: TGTGCCAGTAGTGGGACAGGGGGTAGCCAGCCCCAGCATTTT
v_call: TRBV6-6; d_call: TRBD2; j_call: TRBJ2-5; clone_size: NA; cdr3_aa: CASRGLAGVGETQYF; cdr3_nt: TGTGCCAGCAGGGGACTAGCGGGAGTTGGGGAGACCCAGTACTTC
v_call: TRBV28; d_call: NA; j_call: TRBJ2-5; clone_size: NA; cdr3_aa: CASSFALTGETQYF; cdr3_nt: TGTGCCAGCAGTTTCGCCCTTACGGGAGAGACCCAGTACTTC
v_call: TRBV27; d_call: NA; j_call: TRBJ2-5; clone_size: NA; cdr3_aa: CASRVIRGETQYF; cdr3_nt: TGTGCCAGCAGGGTGATTAGGGGGGAGACCCAGTACTTC
v_call: TRBV5-4; d_call: NA; j_call: TRBJ2-2; clone_size: few; cdr3_aa: CASSYPLAGNTGELFF; cdr3_nt: TGTGCCAGCAGCTACCCATTGGCGGGGAACACCGGGGAGCTGTTTTTT
v_call: TRBV4-1; d_call: NA; j_call: TRBJ1-3; clone_size: NA; cdr3_aa: CASSQDPGSGNTIYF; cdr3_nt: TGCGCCAGCAGCCAAGATCCCGGCTCTGGAAACACCATATATTTT
v_call: TRBV6-5; d_call: NA; j_call: TRBJ1-2; clone_size: NA; cdr3_aa: CASSRGGNGYTF; cdr3_nt: TGTGCCAGCTCTCGGGGGGGGAATGGCTACACCTTC
v_call: TRBV7-2; d_call: NA; j_call: TRBJ1-1; clone_size: NA; cdr3_aa: CASSLYTNTEAFF; cdr3_nt: TGTGCCAGCAGCTTATACACGAACACTGAAGCTTTCTTT
v_call: TRBV5-1; d_call: TRBD2; j_call: TRBJ2-7; clone_size: NA; cdr3_aa: CASSWDSGTKDYEQYF; cdr3_nt: TGCGCCAGCAGCTGGGATAGCGGGACTAAGGATTACGAGCAGTACTTC
v_call: TRBV25-1; d_call: NA; j_call: TRBJ2-3; clone_size: NA; cdr3_aa: CASIWGDTDTQYF; cdr3_nt: TGTGCCAGCATCTGGGGGGATACAGATACGCAGTATTTT
v_call: TRBV2; d_call: TRBD1; j_call: TRBJ2-1; clone_size: NA; cdr3_aa: CASSGPGTVGNEQFF; cdr3_nt: TGTGCCAGCAGTGGCCCGGGGACAGTTGGGAATGAGCAGTTCTTC
v_call: TRBV7-2; d_call: NA; j_call: TRBJ2-5; clone_size: NA; cdr3_aa: CASSAVEGFRETQYF; cdr3_nt: TGTGCCAGCAGCGCGGTGGAGGGTTTCAGAGAGACCCAGTACTTC
v_call: TRBV7-9; d_call: TRBD1; j_call: TRBJ2-7; clone_size: NA; cdr3_aa: CASSFDREGYEQYF; cdr3_nt: TGTGCCAGCAGCTTCGACAGGGAAGGTTACGAGCAGTACTTC
v_call: TRBV7-9; d_call: NA; j_call: TRBJ2-1; clone_size: NA; cdr3_aa: CSSSVPYLAGEQFF; cdr3_nt: TGTTCCAGCAGCGTTCCCTACCTAGCCGGAGAGCAGTTCTTC
v_call: TRBV6-1; d_call: NA; j_call: TRBJ2-3; clone_size: few; cdr3_aa: CASTLSGDTQYF; cdr3_nt: TGTGCCAGCACCCTTTCAGGAGATACGCAGTATTTT
v_call: TRBV9; d_call: TRBD2; j_call: TRBJ2-6; clone_size: few; cdr3_aa: CASKASGAANVLTF; cdr3_nt: TGTGCCAGCAAGGCTAGCGGGGCGGCCAACGTCCTGACTTTC
v_call: TRBV25-1; d_call: NA; j_call: TRBJ2-7; clone_size: NA; cdr3_aa: CATKTASSYEQYF; cdr3_nt: TGTGCCACTAAGACAGCTAGCTCCTACGAGCAGTACTTC
v_call: TRBV18; d_call: NA; j_call: TRBJ2-3; clone_size: NA; cdr3_aa: CASSPTRGGSGTDTQYF; cdr3_nt: TGTGCCAGCTCCCCCACCAGGGGCGGCAGTGGCACAGATACGCAGTATTTT